The rows below give T cell receptor beta chains drawn from one sample of a study of CXCR3-negative and CXCR3-positive naive CD8 T cells. Reanalyzing the 5' RACE reads, TCRdb keeps one entry per CDR3 protein, without DNA. This specimen shows more than 45,000 distinct CDR3 sequences; the ten leading clones hold 0.35% to 0.5%. The material sequenced was naive CXCR3- CD8+ T cells from blood. These receptors all stem from a human donor in good health. Some clones in this sample may be carry-over from other donors' samples. The CDR3 runs from the conserved cysteine through the conserved F or W. Fields, in order: V gene, J gene, CDR3 protein.

TRBV9	TRBJ2-7	CASSVEGQPYEQYF
TRBV29-1	TRBJ2-6	CSVEESEPEFKSGANVLTF
TRBV7-9	TRBJ2-2	CASSPPGAGELFF
TRBV28	TRBJ2-5	CASSGGRGQETQYF
TRBV28	TRBJ2-7	CASSSPFKSYEQYF
TRBV6-5	TRBJ1-1	CASLGSNTEAFF
TRBV12-3/TRBV12-4	TRBJ2-2	CASSPAPTSPGELFF
TRBV4-1	TRBJ2-5	CASSQDLGGHQETQYF
TRBV7-6	TRBJ2-7	CASRLTSWGPYEQYF
TRBV12-3/TRBV12-4	TRBJ1-3	CASSQGSQENTIYF
TRBV4-3	TRBJ2-7	CASSQGRDSSYEQYF